One and the same sample provided the 24 T cell receptor beta chains below, sequenced in a study of neurological immune-mediated disorders (dated by TCRdb to between 2018 and 2021). The library was built by means of 5' RACE. Sequencing relied on an Illumina HiSeq 2500. TCRdb reanalyzed the raw reads on its own, using fastp at Q25 for trimming and MiXCR for clone calling, and kept in-frame beta chains. Every entry covers one CDR3 protein and lists the most common genes and DNA from its rows. The sample records under 45,000 distinct CDR3 sequences, around 13% of which are singletons. The top ten hold 3% to 4.5% of the sample. Sequencing was done on a sample of CD4+ T cells from blood. These receptors all stem from a woman between 55 and 75 years old with HTLV-1-associated myelopathy (HAM/TSP).

V is TRBV20-1 and J is TRBJ2-3, with 8 bases matching TRBD2. The CDR3 sequence is 13 residues long. Germline CDR1 and CDR2: DFQATT and SNEGSKA (reference sequence). As DNA, the CDR3 is TGCAGCGGGGGGGCGGGACCACAACGTGCGCAGTATTTT. This sequence encodes CSGGAGPQRAQYF.

This clonotype showed up many times. This chain joins TRBV14 and TRBJ2-3, with D perhaps TRBD1 (5 bases). Germline-derived CDR1 and CDR2 are SGHDN and FVKESK. The CDR3 consists of 14 residues. With 4 bases removed from V and 6 bases from J, the gap between germline ends came to 14 bases. In DNA form, the CDR3 reads TGTGCCAGCAGCCCATTCCAGGGATGGGATACGCAGTATTTT. The encoded protein is CASSPFQGWDTQYF.

The V and J genes are TRBV7-2 and TRBJ2-2; 9 nucleotides match TRBD2. The junction had 12 bases not matched to a gene; V was cut back by 7 bases and J by 9 bases. CDR1 SGHTA and CDR2 FQGNSA come from the germline V gene. The CDR3 is made up of 15 amino acids. The CDR3 here is CASTNRAGGTRELFF. CDR3 DNA: TGTGCCAGCACCAATCGGGCGGGGGGGACCAGGGAGCTGTTTTTT.

This clonotype came up many times. The V gene is TRBV7-2, the J gene TRBJ1-2; D is unclear. The CDR3 has 12 amino acids. V was pared by 5 bases and J by 0 bases, with 4 bases between. Germline CDR1 reads SGHTA; CDR2 reads FQGNSA. CDR3 in amino acids: CASSLPNYGYTF. The CDR3 coding sequence is TGTGCCAGCAGCCTGCCTAACTATGGCTACACCTTC.

Ten or more counts support this clonotype. V gene TRBV12-3 or TRBV12-4 combines with J gene TRBJ1-2, with D possibly TRBD1 on 5 matching bases. V lost 3 bases, J lost 4 bases, and 9 bases lay in between. CDR3 length equals 13 residues. The CDR3 here is CASSLGDVYGYTF. CDR3 DNA sequence: TGTGCCAGCAGTTTGGGGGATGTCTATGGCTACACCTTC.

The rearrangement joins TRBV2 to TRBJ1-1; possible D gene TRBD1, 5 bases. Germline V gene data show CDR1 as SNHLY and CDR2 as FYNNEI. This CDR3 comprises 16 residues. The V gene lost 10 bases and the J gene lost 1 base, with 22 bases spanning the gap. CDR3 loop: CAITVGIGGKNTEAFF. In DNA, the CDR3 is TGTGCCATCACAGTGGGGATTGGGGGGAAGAACACTGAAGCTTTCTTT.

This clonotype was found many times. The rearrangement uses TRBV15 and TRBJ2-7, with D uncertain. Trimming left V 1 base short and J 7 bases short, with 14 bases between. Germline lookup yields CDR1 LNHNV and CDR2 YYDKDF (reference sequence). This CDR3 spans 14 amino acids. The CDR3 protein is CATSRGNGGLEQYF. The CDR3 bases are TGTGCCACCAGCAGAGGTAACGGTGGTTTGGAGCAGTACTTC.

This clonotype was seen many times. The rearrangement uses TRBV20-1 and TRBJ1-1; 7 bases line up with TRBD1. The germline V gene encodes CDR1 DFQATT and CDR2 SNEGSKA (reference sequence). The CDR3 is 13 residues long. V trimming: 3 bases; J trimming: 5 bases; junction bases outside the gene matches: 6. The DNA of the CDR3 is TGCAGTGCTAGGACAGGGAAACGAACTGAAGCTTTCTTT. Its translation is CSARTGKRTEAFF.

The chain recombines TRBV5-1 with TRBJ2-1, with D unclear. The ends were cut back, 4 bases at V and 4 bases at J, with 9 bases in the middle. Germline V gene lookup returns CDR1 SGHRS and CDR2 YFSETQ. The CDR3 runs 13 residues. The CDR3 DNA is TGCGCCAGCAGCATCACATGGTACAATGAGCAGTTCTTC. This gives the protein CASSITWYNEQFF. Based on the CDR3 plus reference TRBV5-1 and TRBJ2-1, the full variable domain is KAGVTQTPRYLIKTRGQQVTLSCSPISGHRSVSWYQQTPGQGLQFLFEYFSETQRNKGNFPGRFSGRQFSNSRSEMNVSTLELGDSALYLCASSITWYNEQFFGPGTRLTVL.

This clonotype was observed many times. The V call is TRBV5-1, the J call TRBJ1-5; 7 positions agree with TRBD1. CDR1 is SGHRS, CDR2 YFSETQ, per germline. J gave up 4 bases and V 2 bases, and 6 bases lay outside the gene matches. This CDR3 contains 15 residues. The CDR3, as DNA: TGCGCCAGCAGCTTAACGGGACAGAAAAATCAGCCCCAGCATTTT. Amino acid sequence: CASSLTGQKNQPQHF.

This clonotype appeared many times. V gene TRBV6-6 combines with J gene TRBJ2-3, with D possibly being TRBD2 (6 bases). Germline loops: CDR1 MNHNY, CDR2 SVGAGI (reference sequence). The CDR3 length is 12 residues. V shed 3 bases and J shed 6 bases, with 7 bases lying between them. CDR3 protein: CASSYSGDTQYF. CDR3 DNA: TGTGCCAGCAGTTATAGCGGTGATACGCAGTATTTT.

This clonotype was observed many times. V usage is TRBV5-1 and J usage is TRBJ2-1, with 8 bases lining up with TRBD1. The CDR3 has 14 residues. V trimming: 6 bases; J trimming: 5 bases; junction bases outside the gene matches: 7. Germline V lookup: CDR1 SGHRS, CDR2 YFSETQ. The CDR3 DNA sequence: TGCGCCAGCACCAGCACAGGGGGAAACAATGAGCAGTTCTTC. Protein: CASTSTGGNNEQFF.

This clonotype was recorded once. CDR3 amino acids: CAISGLAVDTGEQFF. The CDR3 DNA reads TGTGCCATCAGTGGACTAGCGGTCGACACCGGGGAGCAGTTCTTC. The chain employs TRBV10-3 and TRBJ2-1, with 9 bases fitting TRBD2. CDR3 length: 15 amino acids. Germline lookup yields CDR1 ENHRY and CDR2 SYGVKD. Trimming removed 4 bases from V and 10 bases from J; junction bases left unmatched: 11.

The rearrangement joins TRBV5-1 to TRBJ2-1, with TRBD2 matching over 13 bases. The V gene's germline CDR1 is SGHRS and CDR2 YFSETQ. V was pared by 3 bases and J by 8 bases, with 5 bases of the junction left unmatched. The CDR3 runs to 15 residues. The CDR3 loop reads CASSSLAGGIDEQFF. Written as DNA, the CDR3 is TGCGCCAGCAGCTCACTAGCGGGAGGGATTGATGAGCAGTTCTTC.

This clonotype was seen ten or more times. This chain joins TRBV5-1 and TRBJ2-3; D may be TRBD1 (5 bases). Trimming took 2 bases from V and 0 from J, leaving 7 bases between them. Germline V gene data show CDR1 as SGHRS and CDR2 as YFSETQ. The CDR3 totals 14 residues. The CDR3 DNA sequence: TGCGCCAGCAGCTTCCAGGGAAGCACAGATACGCAGTATTTT. Its protein product is CASSFQGSTDTQYF.

This clonotype came up many times. The CDR3 DNA is TGTGCCAGCAGCCTTATGGGGGCTGGAAACACCATATATTTT. Translating gives CASSLMGAGNTIYF. The gene calls are TRBV6-5 and TRBJ1-3; D may be TRBD1 (5 bases). V lost 6 bases, J lost 2 bases, and 11 bases lay in between. This CDR3 region has 14 residues. CDR1 is MNHEY, CDR2 SVGAGI, per germline.

This clonotype occurred many times. The chain is built from TRBV20-1 and TRBJ2-1, with D possibly being TRBD2 (5 bases). Germline assignment: CDR1 DFQATT and CDR2 SNEGSKA (reference sequence). The CDR3 consists of 14 residues. With 3 bases removed from V and 0 bases from J, the gap between germline ends came to 9 bases. This CDR3 is CSARDSGSYNEQFF. Written as DNA, the CDR3 is TGCAGTGCTAGGGACTCGGGCTCCTACAATGAGCAGTTCTTC.

This clonotype appeared many times. The chain combines TRBV4-2 with TRBJ2-5; TRBD1 might be the D (6 bases). With 0 bases removed from V and 7 bases from J, the gap between germline ends came to 15 bases. Germline loops: CDR1 LGHNA, CDR2 YNFKEQ. The CDR3 is 15 amino acids. The CDR3 bases are TGTGCCAGCAGCCAAGAAGGGGGACGTCTCGGGACCCAGTACTTC. Translated, it gives CASSQEGGRLGTQYF.

This clonotype was detected ten times or more. The rearrangement joins TRBV20-1 to TRBJ1-4; D unclear. V lost 6 bases to trimming and J lost 0 bases, with 11 bases between them. Germline-derived CDR1 and CDR2 are DFQATT and SNEGSKA (reference sequence). This CDR3 is built from 14 residues. The CDR3 DNA is TGCAGTGCAACTCCCGGCTCAACTAATGAAAAACTGTTTTTT. Translation gives CSATPGSTNEKLFF.

This clonotype has a count of ten or more. The chain is built from TRBV7-9 and TRBJ2-2; 11 bases are a match to TRBD2. V dropped 1 base and J dropped 7; count of bases not matched to a gene: 2. CDR1 and CDR2 from the germline V gene are SEHNR and FQNEAQ (reference sequence). This CDR3 contains 15 residues. In nucleotides, the CDR3 is TGTGCCAGCAGCTTAGGGGGACTAGCGGACGGGGAGCTGTTTTTT. Translated: CASSLGGLADGELFF.

This chain uses TRBV30 with TRBJ1-5, with D unresolved. The V gene's germline CDR1 is GTSNPN and CDR2 SVGIG (reference sequence). CDR3 length equals 11 residues. The V gene lost 5 bases and the J gene lost 11 bases, with 13 bases spanning the gap. In DNA, the CDR3 is TGTGCCTGGGCGAAGGGAGGAACCCAGCATTTT. Protein product: CAWAKGGTQHF.

In its sample, this clonotype was seen many times. The chain is built from TRBV7-9 and TRBJ1-4; 9 bases are a match to TRBD1. Germline values: CDR1 SEHNR, CDR2 FQNEAQ (reference sequence). The ends lost 5 bases at V and 7 bases at J; junction bases unmatched: 5. This CDR3 has 14 residues. CDR3 sequence: CASSNRGRTEKLFF. The CDR3 DNA is TGTGCCAGCAGCAACAGGGGGCGCACTGAAAAACTGTTTTTT.

The chain couples TRBV3-1 to TRBJ2-1; the D is unclear. This CDR3 is 12 amino acids long. Per germline, CDR1 LGHDT and CDR2 YNNKEL (reference sequence). V dropped 3 bases and J dropped 11 bases, with 11 bases sitting between them. The CDR3: CASSQETNQQFF. The CDR3 DNA is TGTGCCAGCAGCCAGGAAACAAATCAGCAGTTCTTC.

This clonotype showed up many times. The genes are TRBV10-3 and TRBJ1-1, with 9 bases matching TRBD1. V shed 2 bases and J 1 base; nucleotides not matched to a gene: 8. CDR1 is ENHRY, CDR2 SYGVKD, per germline. This CDR3 has 17 residues. CDR3 nucleotides: TGTGCCATCAGTGAGATACAGGGGGCCCGCCCGAACACTGAAGCTTTCTTT. Translated, it gives CAISEIQGARPNTEAFF.